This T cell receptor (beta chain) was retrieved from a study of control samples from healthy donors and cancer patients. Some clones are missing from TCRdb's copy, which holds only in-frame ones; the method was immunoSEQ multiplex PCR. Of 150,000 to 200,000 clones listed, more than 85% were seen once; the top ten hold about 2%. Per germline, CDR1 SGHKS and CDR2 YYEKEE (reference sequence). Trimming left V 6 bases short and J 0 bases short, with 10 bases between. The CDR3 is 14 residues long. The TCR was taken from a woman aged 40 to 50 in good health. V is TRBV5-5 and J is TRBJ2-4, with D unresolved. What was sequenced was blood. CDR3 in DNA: TGTGCCAGCAACCCCCAACTAGCCAAAAACATTCAGTACTTC. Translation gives CASNPQLAKNIQYF. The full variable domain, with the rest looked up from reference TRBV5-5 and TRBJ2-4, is DAGVTQSPTHLIKTRGQQVTLRCSPISGHKSVSWYQQVLGQGPQFIFQYYEKEERGRGNFPDRFSARQFPNYSSELNVNALLLGDSALYLCASNPQLAKNIQYFGAGTRLSVL.